Each of the 2 T cell receptor beta chains below was sequenced from the same sample in a study of Tregs in tolerant kidney transplant recipients. The protocol was immunoSEQ multiplex PCR, while the TCRdb copy is restricted to in-frame clones and leaves out a portion. This table holds tens of thousands of clones, 84% found once. Sequenced material: CD4+ T cells from blood. Source of these receptors: a human donor in good health.

The CDR3 protein is CASSLLGGRQETQYF. The CDR3 region has the DNA TGTGCCAGCAGTTTACTAGGGGGGAGGCAAGAGACCCAGTACTTC. The rearrangement links TRBV27 to TRBJ2-5; either TRBD1 or TRBD2 may supply D (6 bases each). V was cut by 2 bases and J by 2 bases, with 12 bases left in between. The CDR3 covers 15 residues. The germline CDR1 and CDR2 sequences are MNHEY and SMNVEV (reference sequence).

The chain couples TRBV4-3 to TRBJ1-4; possible D gene TRBD1, 5 bases. The CDR3 runs 15 residues. The germline V gene has CDR1 LGHNA and CDR2 YSLEER. The ends were cut back, 2 bases at V and 2 bases at J, with 9 bases in the middle. DNA for the CDR3: TGCGCCAGCAGCCAACGACAGCGCACTAATGAAAAACTGTTTTTT. Encoded protein: CASSQRQRTNEKLFF.